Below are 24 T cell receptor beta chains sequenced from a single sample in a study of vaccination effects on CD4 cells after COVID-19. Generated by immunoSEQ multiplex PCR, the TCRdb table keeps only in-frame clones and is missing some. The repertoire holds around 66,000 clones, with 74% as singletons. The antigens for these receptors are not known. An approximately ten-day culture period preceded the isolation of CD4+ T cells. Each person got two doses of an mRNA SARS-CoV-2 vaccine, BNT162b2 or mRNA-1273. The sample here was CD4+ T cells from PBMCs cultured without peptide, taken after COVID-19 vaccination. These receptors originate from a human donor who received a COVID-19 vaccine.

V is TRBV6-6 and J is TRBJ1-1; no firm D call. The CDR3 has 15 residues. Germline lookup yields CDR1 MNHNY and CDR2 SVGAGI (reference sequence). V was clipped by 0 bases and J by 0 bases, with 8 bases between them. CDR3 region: CASSYSGRMNTEAFF. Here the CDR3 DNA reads TGTGCCAGCAGTTACTCTGGACGGATGAACACTGAAGCTTTCTTT.

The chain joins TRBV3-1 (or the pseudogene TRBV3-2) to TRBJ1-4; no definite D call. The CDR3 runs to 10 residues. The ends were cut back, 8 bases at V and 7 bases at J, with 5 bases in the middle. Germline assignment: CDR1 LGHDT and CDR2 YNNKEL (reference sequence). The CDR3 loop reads CASGSEKLFF. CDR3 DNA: TGTGCCAGCGGTAGTGAAAAACTGTTTTTT.

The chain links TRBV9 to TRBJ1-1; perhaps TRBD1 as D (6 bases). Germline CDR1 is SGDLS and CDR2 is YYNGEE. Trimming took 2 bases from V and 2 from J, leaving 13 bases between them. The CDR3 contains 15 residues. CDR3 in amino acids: CASSVDTGRNTEAFF. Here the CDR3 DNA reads TGTGCCAGCAGCGTCGATACAGGGAGAAACACTGAAGCTTTCTTT.

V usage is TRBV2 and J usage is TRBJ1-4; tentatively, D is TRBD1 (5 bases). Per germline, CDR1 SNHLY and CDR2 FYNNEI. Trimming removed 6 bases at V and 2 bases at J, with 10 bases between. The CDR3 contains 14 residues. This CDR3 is CASSLGRTNEKLFF. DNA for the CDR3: TGTGCCAGCAGCCTGGGACGGACTAATGAAAAACTGTTTTTT.

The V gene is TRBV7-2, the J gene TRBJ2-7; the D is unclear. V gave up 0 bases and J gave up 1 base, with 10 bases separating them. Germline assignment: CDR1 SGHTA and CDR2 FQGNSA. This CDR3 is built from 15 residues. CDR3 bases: TGTGCCAGCAGCTTAGCATTGAGTGGATCCTACGAGCAGTACGTC. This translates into CASSLALSGSYEQYV.

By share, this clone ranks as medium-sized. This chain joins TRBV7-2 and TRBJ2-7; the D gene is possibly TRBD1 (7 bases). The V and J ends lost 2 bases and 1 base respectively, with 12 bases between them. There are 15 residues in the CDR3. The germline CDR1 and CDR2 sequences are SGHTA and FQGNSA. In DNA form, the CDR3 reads TGTGCCAGCAGCTTACAGGGGGGCGGATCCTACGAGCAGTACGTC. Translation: CASSLQGGGSYEQYV.

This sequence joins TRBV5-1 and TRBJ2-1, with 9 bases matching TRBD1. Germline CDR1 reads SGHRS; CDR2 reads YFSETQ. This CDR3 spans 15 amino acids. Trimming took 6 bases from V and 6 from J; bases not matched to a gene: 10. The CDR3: CASTNRGLEFNEQFF. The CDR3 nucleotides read TGCGCCAGCACGAACAGGGGGCTAGAATTCAATGAGCAGTTCTTC.

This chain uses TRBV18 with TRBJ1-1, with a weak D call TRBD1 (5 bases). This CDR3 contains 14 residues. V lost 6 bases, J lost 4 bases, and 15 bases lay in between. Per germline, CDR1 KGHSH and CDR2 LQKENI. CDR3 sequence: CASSSQGVGTEAFF. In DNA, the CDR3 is TGTGCCAGCTCCTCTCAGGGTGTAGGCACTGAAGCTTTCTTT.

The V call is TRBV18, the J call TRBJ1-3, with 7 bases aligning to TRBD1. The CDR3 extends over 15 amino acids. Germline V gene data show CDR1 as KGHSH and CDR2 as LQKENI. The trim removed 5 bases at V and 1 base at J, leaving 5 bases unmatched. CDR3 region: CASSDRVESGNTIYF. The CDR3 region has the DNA TGTGCCAGCTCAGACAGGGTAGAGTCTGGAAACACCATATATTTT.

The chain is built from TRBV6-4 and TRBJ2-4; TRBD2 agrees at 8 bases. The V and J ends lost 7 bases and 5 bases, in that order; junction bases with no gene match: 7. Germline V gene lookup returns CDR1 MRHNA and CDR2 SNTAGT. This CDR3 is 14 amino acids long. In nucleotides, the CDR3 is TGTGCCAGCAAGGTTAGCGGGGCCCAAAACATTCAGTACTTC. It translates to CASKVSGAQNIQYF.

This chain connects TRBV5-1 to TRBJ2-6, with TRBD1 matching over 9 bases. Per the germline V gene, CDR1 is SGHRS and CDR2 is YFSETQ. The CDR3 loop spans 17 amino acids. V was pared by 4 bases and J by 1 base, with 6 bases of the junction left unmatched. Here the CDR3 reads CASSGDRVGSGANVLTF. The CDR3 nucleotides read TGCGCCAGCAGCGGGGACAGGGTCGGGTCTGGGGCCAACGTCCTGACTTTC.

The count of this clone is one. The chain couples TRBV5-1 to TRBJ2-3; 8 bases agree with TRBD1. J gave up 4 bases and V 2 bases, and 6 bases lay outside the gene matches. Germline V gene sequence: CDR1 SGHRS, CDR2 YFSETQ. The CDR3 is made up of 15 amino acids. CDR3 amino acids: CASSFLQGVADTQYF. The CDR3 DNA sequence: TGCGCCAGCAGCTTTTTACAGGGGGTCGCAGATACGCAGTATTTT.

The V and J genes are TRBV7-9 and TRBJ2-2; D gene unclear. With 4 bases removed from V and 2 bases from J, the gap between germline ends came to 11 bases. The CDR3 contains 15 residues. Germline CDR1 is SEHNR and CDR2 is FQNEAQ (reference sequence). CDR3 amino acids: CASSSRAFNTGELFF. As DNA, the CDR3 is TGTGCCAGCAGCTCCCGGGCATTTAACACCGGGGAGCTGTTTTTT.

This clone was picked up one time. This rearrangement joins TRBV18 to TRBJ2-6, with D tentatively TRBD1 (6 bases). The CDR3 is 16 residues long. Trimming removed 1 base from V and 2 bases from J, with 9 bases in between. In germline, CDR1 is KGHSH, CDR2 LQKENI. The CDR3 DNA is TGTGCCAGCTCACCACGGCAGGGGCCTGGGGCCAACGTCCTGACTTTC. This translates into CASSPRQGPGANVLTF.

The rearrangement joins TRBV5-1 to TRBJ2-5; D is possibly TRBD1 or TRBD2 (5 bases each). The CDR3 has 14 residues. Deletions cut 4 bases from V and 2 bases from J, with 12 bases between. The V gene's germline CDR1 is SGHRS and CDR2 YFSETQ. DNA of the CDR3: TGCGCCAGCAGCCCGGGACGCAGTCAAGAGACCCAGTACTTC. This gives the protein CASSPGRSQETQYF.

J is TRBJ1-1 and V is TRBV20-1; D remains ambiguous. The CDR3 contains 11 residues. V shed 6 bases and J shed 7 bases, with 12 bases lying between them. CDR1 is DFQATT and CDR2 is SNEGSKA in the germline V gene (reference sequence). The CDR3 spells CSAQAGVEAFF. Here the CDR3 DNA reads TGCAGTGCCCAGGCGGGCGTTGAAGCTTTCTTT.

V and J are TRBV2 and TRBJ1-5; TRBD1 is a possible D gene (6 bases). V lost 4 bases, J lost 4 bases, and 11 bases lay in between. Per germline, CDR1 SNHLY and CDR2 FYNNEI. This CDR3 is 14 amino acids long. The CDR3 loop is CASSGLDRNQPQHF. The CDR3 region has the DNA TGTGCCAGCAGTGGGCTGGACAGAAATCAGCCCCAGCATTTT.

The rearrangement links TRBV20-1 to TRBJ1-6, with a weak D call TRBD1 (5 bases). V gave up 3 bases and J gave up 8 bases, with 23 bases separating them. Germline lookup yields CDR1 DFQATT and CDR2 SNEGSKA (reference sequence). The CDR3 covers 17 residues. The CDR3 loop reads CSASVRAQGSMHSPLHF. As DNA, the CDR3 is TGCAGTGCTAGTGTCCGAGCGCAGGGAAGTATGCATTCACCCCTCCACTTT.

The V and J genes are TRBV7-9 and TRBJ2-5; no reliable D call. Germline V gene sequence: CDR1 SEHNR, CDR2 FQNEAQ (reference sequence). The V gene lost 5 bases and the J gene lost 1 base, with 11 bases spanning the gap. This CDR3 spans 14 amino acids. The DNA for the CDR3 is TGTGCCAGCAGCCCGATGGCCTTCCAAGAGACCCAGTACTTC. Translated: CASSPMAFQETQYF.

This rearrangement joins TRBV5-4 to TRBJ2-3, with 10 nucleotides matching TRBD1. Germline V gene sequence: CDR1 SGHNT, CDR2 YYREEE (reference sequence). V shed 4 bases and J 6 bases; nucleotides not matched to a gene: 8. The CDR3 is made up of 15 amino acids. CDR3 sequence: CASSQGQGLIDTQYF. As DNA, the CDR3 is TGTGCCAGCAGCCAGGGACAGGGGTTGATTGATACGCAGTATTTT.

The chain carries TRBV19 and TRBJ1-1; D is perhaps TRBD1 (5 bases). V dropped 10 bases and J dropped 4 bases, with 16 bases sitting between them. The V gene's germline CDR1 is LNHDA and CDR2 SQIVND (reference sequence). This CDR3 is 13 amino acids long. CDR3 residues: CAISGLLGTEAFF. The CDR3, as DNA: TGTGCCATTTCGGGGCTGCTGGGCACTGAAGCTTTCTTT.

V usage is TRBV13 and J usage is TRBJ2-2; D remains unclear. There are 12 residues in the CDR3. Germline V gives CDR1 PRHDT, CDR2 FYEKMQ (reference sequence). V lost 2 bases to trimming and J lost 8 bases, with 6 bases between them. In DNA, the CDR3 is TGTGCCAGCAGCTTACGCTGGGGGGAGCTGTTTTTT. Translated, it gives CASSLRWGELFF.

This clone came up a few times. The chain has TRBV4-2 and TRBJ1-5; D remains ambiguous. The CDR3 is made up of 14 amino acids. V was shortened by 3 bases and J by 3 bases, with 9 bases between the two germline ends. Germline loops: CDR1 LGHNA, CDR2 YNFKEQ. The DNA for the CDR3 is TGTGCCAGCAGCCAGCTTGCGGACAATCAGCCCCAGCATTTT. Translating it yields CASSQLADNQPQHF.

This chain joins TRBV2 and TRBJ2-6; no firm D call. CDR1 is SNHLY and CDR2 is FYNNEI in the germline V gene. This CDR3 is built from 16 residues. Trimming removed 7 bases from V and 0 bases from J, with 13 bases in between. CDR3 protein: CASIGHQRSGANVLTF. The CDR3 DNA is TGTGCCAGCATAGGGCACCAACGCTCTGGGGCCAACGTCCTGACTTTC.